Sequencing of this T cell receptor (beta chain) was carried out in a study of cytomegalovirus exposure and HLA in healthy donors. It was with 60 Vbeta and 13 Jbeta primers that the PCR ran. Assay used: immunoSEQ multiplex PCR; TCRdb lists only in-frame clones, some missing. The sample lists fewer than 250,000 clones, 77% occurring once. The specimen was PBMCs. This TCR came from a woman aged 25 to 39 in good health and CMV-seropositive.

This CDR3 reads CASARQGSGSPLHF. The CDR3 DNA reads as TGTGCCAGCGCCCGACAGGGGAGTGGTTCACCCCTCCACTTT. The V gene is TRBV18, the J gene TRBJ1-6, with 8 bases identical to TRBD1. Germline V gene sequence: CDR1 KGHSH, CDR2 LQKENI. The CDR3 loop spans 14 amino acids. With V trimmed by 8 bases and J by 9 bases, 9 bases remained unmatched.